Listed below are T cell receptor beta chains from one sample, sequenced in a study of blood T cell repertoires in COVID-19. Produced via immunoSEQ multiplex PCR; TCRdb's table is partial and in-frame only. Of roughly 5,500 clones listed, around 83% were seen once; the top ten hold 7% to 10%. The sequenced material came from peripheral blood. All receptors derive from a human donor with active COVID-19. The donor label of this sample is uncertain. Each CDR3 is given with its conserved first and last residue. Fields, in order: D gene, V gene, J gene, clone size, CDR3 protein, CDR3 DNA. D genes are given only for firm matches. The size field is filled for only some rows; it gives once, few, many or a size class.

d_gene: NA
v_gene: TRBV19
j_gene: TRBJ2-5
abundance: NA
CDR3aa: CASSMKARGQETQYF
CDR3nt: TGTGCCAGTAGTATGAAGGCCAGGGGCCAAGAGACCCAGTACTTC

d_gene: TRBD1
v_gene: TRBV7-2
j_gene: TRBJ2-4
abundance: NA
CDR3aa: CASLGGAKNIQYF
CDR3nt: TGTGCCAGTTTAGGGGGCGCCAAAAACATTCAGTACTTC

d_gene: NA
v_gene: TRBV9
j_gene: TRBJ1-2
abundance: few
CDR3aa: CASSVGSRGATNYGYTF
CDR3nt: TGTGCCAGCAGCGTAGGGTCACGGGGGGCGACGAACTATGGCTACACCTTC

d_gene: NA
v_gene: TRBV28
j_gene: TRBJ1-2
abundance: NA
CDR3aa: CASSSPSRGAGFGSYGYTF
CDR3nt: TGTGCCAGCAGTTCACCAAGTCGGGGGGCCGGCTTCGGTTCTTATGGCTACACCTTC

d_gene: NA
v_gene: TRBV19
j_gene: TRBJ2-3
abundance: once
CDR3aa: CASSPSTDTQYF
CDR3nt: TGTGCCAGTAGTCCAAGCACAGATACGCAGTATTTT

d_gene: NA
v_gene: TRBV3-1/TRBV3-2
j_gene: TRBJ1-2
abundance: NA
CDR3aa: CASSGGSGGNYGYTF
CDR3nt: TGTGCCAGCAGCGGGGGGTCCGGTGGGAACTATGGCTACACCTTC

d_gene: NA
v_gene: TRBV21-1
j_gene: TRBJ2-1
abundance: NA
CDR3aa: CASSNVAVAYNEQFF
CDR3nt: TGTGCCAGCAGCAACGTGGCAGTGGCCTACAATGAGCAGTTCTTC

d_gene: TRBD1
v_gene: TRBV5-8
j_gene: TRBJ2-5
abundance: NA
CDR3aa: CASSHRDRYQETQYF
CDR3nt: TGTGCCAGCAGCCATCGGGACAGGTATCAAGAGACCCAGTACTTC

d_gene: NA
v_gene: TRBV9
j_gene: TRBJ2-3
abundance: NA
CDR3aa: CASSPEGLLSTDAQYF
CDR3nt: TGTGCCAGCAGCCCGGAGGGACTCCTATCCACAGATGCGCAGTATTTT

d_gene: NA
v_gene: TRBV27
j_gene: TRBJ2-3
abundance: NA
CDR3aa: CASSLSLQRRTDTQYF
CDR3nt: TGTGCCAGCAGTTTATCATTGCAGCGGCGCACAGATACGCAGTATTTT